Below, 10 T cell receptor beta chains from the same sample are listed, as sequenced in a study of cytomegalovirus exposure and HLA in healthy donors. Primers: 60 Vbeta forward and 13 Jbeta reverse. Repertoires were generated with immunoSEQ multiplex PCR, while TCRdb's copy carries only in-frame clones and drops some. The sample has roughly 38,000 clones, roughly three quarters seen once. What was sequenced was PBMCs. The receptors were gathered from a young woman in good health and CMV-seropositive.

This clone was found a few times. The chain recombines TRBV5-4 with TRBJ2-3, with 8 bases lining up with TRBD1. Losses at the gene ends were 4 bases for V and 2 bases for J; bases not matched to a gene: 12. The CDR3 is made up of 17 amino acids. CDR1 and CDR2 (germline): SGHNT, YYREEE (reference sequence). The CDR3 coding sequence is TGTGCCAGCAGCCTGGGTCCTGGACAGGGCCCCACAGATACGCAGTATTTT. Amino acid sequence: CASSLGPGQGPTDTQYF. Combining the CDR3 with reference TRBV5-4 and TRBJ2-3 gives the whole variable domain ETGVTQSPTHLIKTRGQQVTLRCSSQSGHNTVSWYQQALGQGPQFIFQYYREEENGRGNFPPRFSGLQFPNYSSELNVNALELDDSALYLCASSLGPGQGPTDTQYFGPGTRLTVL.

The rearrangement uses TRBV7-8 and TRBJ2-3, with 11 bases matching TRBD2. There are 16 residues in the CDR3. CDR1 and CDR2 (germline): SGHVS, FQNEAQ. With 1 base clipped from V and 5 bases from J, the junction kept 5 bases outside the gene matches. CDR3 amino acids: CASSLERLAGIDTQYF. The CDR3 DNA sequence: TGTGCCAGCAGCTTAGAGCGACTAGCGGGAATAGATACGCAGTATTTT.

The sample holds a few counts of this clone. V usage is TRBV6-5 and J usage is TRBJ2-1; 9 nucleotides match TRBD2. This CDR3 spans 16 amino acids. Germline CDR1 is MNHEY and CDR2 is SVGAGI. J gave up 8 bases and V 2 bases, and 10 bases lay outside the gene matches. As DNA, the CDR3 is TGTGCCAGCAGTTACGGTAGCGGGAGACTCGGACATGAGCAGTTCTTC. Translating it yields CASSYGSGRLGHEQFF.

This clone occurred a few times. The chain combines TRBV30 with TRBJ1-5, with 7 bases aligning to TRBD1. Germline trimming cut 8 bases from V and 7 bases from J; bases unmatched to any gene: 11. The CDR3 has 13 amino acids. CDR1 is GTSNPN and CDR2 is SVGIG in the germline V gene (reference sequence). CDR3 region: CAIQTGLNQPQHF. The CDR3, as DNA: TGTGCCATACAGACAGGGTTGAACCAGCCCCAGCATTTT.

The chain recombines TRBV5-6 with TRBJ2-5; 9 bases fit TRBD1. The end of the DNA aligns better with TRBJ2-7, so the J call may be wrong. The germline V gene has CDR1 SGHDT and CDR2 YYEEEE. The CDR3 length is 16 residues. This CDR3 reads CASSPPWGTGYYEQYF. The CDR3 region has the DNA TGTGCCAGCAGCCCCCCGTGGGGGACAGGGTACTACGAGCAGTACTTC.

The chain carries TRBV4-1 and TRBJ2-3; 9 bases are a match to TRBD1. The CDR3 is 20 residues long. Germline V lookup: CDR1 MGHRA, CDR2 YSYEKL. The ends lost 2 bases at V and 4 bases at J; junction bases unmatched: 19. The CDR3 DNA reads as TGCGCCAGCAGCCAAAAGTCTGTCTCGGCAGGACAGGGGTACTCAGATACGCAGTATTTT. Amino acid sequence: CASSQKSVSAGQGYSDTQYF.

V is TRBV5-6 and J is TRBJ1-2; the D gene is possibly TRBD1 (6 bases). Trimming removed 0 bases from V and 2 bases from J, with 11 bases in between. The germline gives CDR1 SGHDT, CDR2 YYEEEE. This CDR3 region has 15 residues. The CDR3, as DNA: TGTGCCAGCAGCTTGGTGGGCAGGGGAAACTATGGCTACACCTTC. Encoded protein: CASSLVGRGNYGYTF.

The chain is built from TRBV10-2 and TRBJ2-7; D is possibly TRBD1 (6 bases). The ends were cut back, 6 bases at V and 6 bases at J, with 12 bases in the middle. Looked up from germline, CDR1 is WSHSY and CDR2 is SAAADI. The CDR3 contains 12 residues. The CDR3 DNA follows: TGCGCCAGCAGAGCAACAGGGTGCGAGCAGTACTTC. It specifies CASRATGCEQYF.

The rearrangement joins TRBV30 to TRBJ2-7, with D possibly being TRBD2 (6 bases). Per the germline V gene, CDR1 is GTSNPN and CDR2 is SVGIG (reference sequence). The CDR3 totals 14 residues. V lost 1 base to trimming and J lost 0 bases, with 10 bases between them. The CDR3 DNA sequence: TGTGCCTGGAGTGGCGGGACCCTCTCCTACGAGCAGTACTTC. As protein: CAWSGGTLSYEQYF.

This rearrangement joins TRBV5-4 to TRBJ2-1; TRBD2 agrees at 7 bases. The CDR3 is made up of 15 amino acids. The germline V gene encodes CDR1 SGHNT and CDR2 YYREEE (reference sequence). V gave up 0 bases and J gave up 5 bases; unmatched junction bases: 5. CDR3 residues: CASSLGLAVNNEQFF. CDR3 DNA: TGTGCCAGCAGCTTGGGGCTAGCGGTGAACAATGAGCAGTTCTTC.